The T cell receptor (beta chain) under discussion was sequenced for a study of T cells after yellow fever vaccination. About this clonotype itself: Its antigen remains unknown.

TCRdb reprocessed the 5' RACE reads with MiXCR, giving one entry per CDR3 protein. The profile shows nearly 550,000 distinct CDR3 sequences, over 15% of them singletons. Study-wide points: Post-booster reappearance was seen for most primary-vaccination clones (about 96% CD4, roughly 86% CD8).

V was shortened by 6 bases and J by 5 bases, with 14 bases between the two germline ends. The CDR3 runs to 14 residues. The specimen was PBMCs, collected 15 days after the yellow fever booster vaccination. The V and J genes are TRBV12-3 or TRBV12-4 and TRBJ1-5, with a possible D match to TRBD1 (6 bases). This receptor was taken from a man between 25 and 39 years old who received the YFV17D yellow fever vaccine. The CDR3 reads CASSQQGFDQPQHF. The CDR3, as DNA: TGTGCCAGCAGCCAACAGGGTTTTGATCAGCCCCAGCATTTT.